This T cell receptor beta chain is drawn from a study of cytomegalovirus exposure and HLA in healthy donors. A multiplex PCR was run with 60 Vbeta primers and 13 Jbeta primers. This table comes from immunoSEQ multiplex PCR, and its TCRdb copy is limited to in-frame clones, with some not included. Of around 150,000 clones listed, over 60% are singletons. This CDR3 spans 15 amino acids. Germline values: CDR1 ENHRY, CDR2 SYGVKD. V shed 0 bases and J shed 8 bases, with 11 bases lying between them. The receptor was isolated from a man under 40 in good health and CMV-seronegative. The sequencing input was PBMCs. V and J are TRBV10-3 and TRBJ2-6; weak D call: TRBD2 (5 bases). The CDR3 loop reads CAISESEGGSNVLTF. In DNA form, the CDR3 reads TGTGCCATCAGTGAGTCCGAGGGCGGATCCAACGTCCTGACTTTC.